The following is a T cell receptor (beta chain) sequence with its context. Its specificity is unknown. Extraction yielded at least 6 micrograms of total RNA per sample. These data belong to a study of blood T cells in healthy people across ages. General study results and limits: Per million T cells, the diversity of TCR beta decreased roughly linearly as age advanced. A greater number of naive CD4+ cells and higher diversity distinguished long-lived donors from aged donors.

This CDR3 spans 18 amino acids. V lost 0 bases to trimming and J lost 2 bases; unmatched junction nucleotides: 6. The V gene's germline CDR1 is SGHRS and CDR2 YFSETQ. Together with a sample-barcoded 5' primer, a J-beta primer mix was included in a second PCR lasting about 6 to 12 cycles. Each cDNA molecule, via a template-switch adaptor with 12 random nucleotides, was tagged. TCRdb re-analysed the 5' RACE reads in MiXCR, keeping a single row per CDR3 protein. The sample holds about 760,000 distinct CDR3 sequences, roughly 25% seen once. The data were also submitted as part of a second study, on T cells of mothers and their children.

The rearrangement joins TRBV5-1 to TRBJ2-3; 13 bases are a match to TRBD2. Sequencing input: blood. The sequence derives from a boy younger than 18 in good health. The CDR3 loop is CASSLVAGTSGDTDTQYF. CDR3 sequence (DNA): TGCGCCAGCAGCTTGGTCGCCGGGACTAGCGGGGACACAGATACGCAGTATTTT.